What follows describes a single T cell receptor (beta chain). This specimen belongs to a study of blood T cell repertoires in COVID-19. At the level of the study: Whether acute or convalescent, the COVID-19 samples came from the United States, Italy and Spain.

Looked up from germline, CDR1 is SEHNR and CDR2 is FQNEAQ (reference sequence). V gave up 3 bases and J gave up 4 bases, with 13 bases separating them. This CDR3 has 14 residues. Patients in Seattle were enrolled during active infection, then followed longitudinally. Method: immunoSEQ multiplex PCR; TCRdb's copy keeps in-frame clones and lacks some. The sample yields some 260,000 clones, 80% to 90% seen once. The V call is TRBV7-9, the J call TRBJ2-7; D unresolved. The TCR was taken from a woman between 65 and 79 years old with COVID-19, enrolled during active disease. Sequencing was done on a sample of peripheral blood. For the CDR3, the DNA is TGTGCCAGCAGCTTCCAGATTCCACCTTACGAGCAGTACTTC. This sequence encodes CASSFQIPPYEQYF.